These 20 T cell receptor beta chains share one sample of origin, sequenced in a study of T cells in Graves' hyperthyroidism and ophthalmopathy. Researchers took RNA transcripts and amplified the TCR beta CDR3 regions from them. HTBI primers were used for first-round RT-PCR of the TCR CDR3. TCRdb re-called the multiplex PCR reads with MiXCR, one entry per CDR3 protein. The top ten clones hold about 17% of a sample with 550,000 to 600,000 distinct CDR3 sequences, roughly a sixth of them seen once. The sequenced material came from blood. Receptors originate from a woman between 18 and 30 years old with Graves' hyperthyroidism.

A note on this clonotype: Possible read error: a much larger clone is one base away. The V gene is TRBV6-2 or TRBV6-3, the J gene TRBJ1-1; maybe TRBD1 (6 bases). CDR1 MNHEY and CDR2 SVGEGT come from the germline V gene. The length of the CDR3 is 14 residues. CDR3 coding DNA: TGTGCCGGCAGTTACGGGGGCGGGAACACTGAAGCTTTCTTT. It codes for CAGSYGGGNTEAFF.

This clonotype was detected ten times or more. V is TRBV4-3 and J is TRBJ2-3; TRBD1 aligns across 7 bases. Trimming removed 1 base from V and 4 bases from J; junction bases left unmatched: 5. The CDR3 totals 15 residues. From germline, CDR1 is LGHNA and CDR2 YSLEER. CDR3: CASSQVGGAADTQYF. Here the CDR3 DNA reads TGCGCCAGCAGCCAAGTAGGGGGCGCGGCAGATACGCAGTATTTT.

In this sample, this clonotype turned up many times. This rearrangement joins TRBV7-2 to TRBJ2-1; D is possibly TRBD2 (5 bases). This CDR3 spans 15 amino acids. Germline V gene lookup returns CDR1 SGHTA and CDR2 FQGNSA. Trimming removed 2 bases from V and 4 bases from J, with 12 bases in between. The DNA for the CDR3 is TGTGCCAGCAGCTTACTAGCCGCTCGGTACAATGAGCAGTTCTTC. Protein: CASSLLAARYNEQFF.

This clonotype was observed at least ten times. The V and J genes are TRBV2 and TRBJ1-1, with D possibly being TRBD1 (5 bases). With 6 bases removed from V and 1 base from J, the gap between germline ends came to 9 bases. Germline CDR1 is SNHLY and CDR2 is FYNNEI. This CDR3 comprises 13 residues. This CDR3 reads CASRPQGNTEAFF. The CDR3 nucleotides read TGTGCCAGCAGGCCCCAGGGGAACACTGAAGCTTTCTTT.

This clonotype was seen only a few times. This chain joins TRBV30 and TRBJ2-2, with D perhaps being TRBD1 or TRBD2 (5 bases each). Deletions cut 3 bases from V and 0 bases from J, with 11 bases between. The CDR3 extends over 15 amino acids. CDR1 GTSNPN and CDR2 SVGIG come from the germline V gene (reference sequence). The CDR3 DNA follows: TGTGCCTGGAGAGTGGGACCAGCGAACACCGGGGAGCTGTTTTTT. Its protein product is CAWRVGPANTGELFF.

This clonotype was detected ten times or more. J is TRBJ2-2 and V is TRBV18; D is undetermined. Germline values: CDR1 KGHSH, CDR2 LQKENI. This CDR3 is 12 amino acids long. With 1 base removed from V and 4 bases from J, the gap between germline ends came to 1 base. The CDR3 region is CASSPLTGELFF. The DNA for the CDR3 is TGTGCCAGCTCACCACTCACCGGGGAGCTGTTTTTT.

This clonotype was recorded a few times. V is TRBV19 and J is TRBJ1-1; possible D gene TRBD1, 5 bases. Trimming took 3 bases from V and 4 from J, leaving 12 bases between them. The length of the CDR3 is 14 residues. CDR1 LNHDA and CDR2 SQIVND come from the germline V gene (reference sequence). The CDR3, as DNA: TGTGCCAGTAGTATTCGCCAGGGCGGCACTGAAGCTTTCTTT. Translating it yields CASSIRQGGTEAFF.

The table lists this clonotype with many counts. The J gene is TRBJ2-1, the V gene TRBV15, with D unresolved. CDR1 and CDR2 from the germline V gene are LNHNV and YYDKDF (reference sequence). The CDR3 covers 15 residues. Trimming removed 5 bases from V and 4 bases from J, with 15 bases in between. CDR3 nucleotide sequence: TGTGCCACCAGCTCCCAGAATAGGGCTTACAATGAGCAGTTCTTC. Protein sequence: CATSSQNRAYNEQFF.

The table lists this clonotype with many counts. The chain links TRBV15 to TRBJ1-1, with D uncertain. V dropped 4 bases and J dropped 3 bases, with 6 bases sitting between them. Germline CDR1 LNHNV, CDR2 YYDKDF (reference sequence). CDR3 length: 12 residues. The CDR3 bases are TGTGCCACCAGCAAGACTGACACTGAAGCTTTCTTT. It yields the protein CATSKTDTEAFF.

This clonotype was counted many times. The chain has TRBV7-2 and TRBJ2-7; TRBD1 is a possible D gene (5 bases). Germline V lookup: CDR1 SGHTA, CDR2 FQGNSA. V dropped 1 base and J dropped 5 bases, with 18 bases sitting between them. The CDR3 loop spans 16 amino acids. Here the CDR3 reads CASSLGGGRVSNEQYF. CDR3 nucleotide sequence: TGTGCCAGCAGCTTAGGGGGCGGCAGGGTGTCGAACGAGCAGTACTTC.

This clonotype showed up many times. The CDR3 sequence: CASNRGGNQPQHF. The CDR3, as DNA: TGTGCCAGCAATCGGGGGGGGAATCAGCCCCAGCATTTT. The chain recombines TRBV12-3 or TRBV12-4 with TRBJ1-5, with a tentative D call TRBD1 (5 bases). The V end was cut by 7 bases, the J end by 4 bases, with 11 bases between. The CDR3 has 13 amino acids.

Many counts were recorded for this clonotype. The rearrangement uses TRBV19 and TRBJ2-7, with D unclear. This CDR3 comprises 13 residues. V dropped 4 bases and J dropped 0 bases, with 7 bases sitting between them. The germline V gene has CDR1 LNHDA and CDR2 SQIVND (reference sequence). The CDR3 DNA follows: TGTGCCAGTAGTACCCCGAACTCCTACGAGCAGTACTTC. This gives the protein CASSTPNSYEQYF.

The chain is built from TRBV24-1 and TRBJ2-3; D assignment may be TRBD1 or TRBD2 (6 bases each). There are 14 residues in the CDR3. V lost 2 bases to trimming and J lost 2 bases, with 7 bases between them. The germline CDR1 and CDR2 sequences are KGHDR and SFDVKD. CDR3 in DNA: TGTGCCACCAGTGATTGGGGGGCCACAGATACGCAGTATTTT. Its protein is CATSDWGATDTQYF.

The chain combines TRBV20-1 with TRBJ2-1; 10 bases fit TRBD2. Germline V gives CDR1 DFQATT, CDR2 SNEGSKA (reference sequence). This CDR3 comprises 16 residues. The J segment lost 1 base and the V segment lost 2 bases, leaving 5 bases of the junction unmatched. In DNA form, the CDR3 reads TGCAGTGCTAGACCCCGGACTAGCGGATCCTACAATGAGCAGTTCTTC. Translating it yields CSARPRTSGSYNEQFF.

This clonotype was detected only a few times. This chain uses TRBV12-3 or TRBV12-4 with TRBJ1-6, with D possibly being TRBD1 (6 bases). The V and J ends lost 5 bases and 8 bases respectively, with 16 bases between them. The CDR3 contains 15 residues. In DNA, the CDR3 is TGTGCCAGCAGTGAAACAGGGAGTCGGGATTCACCCCTCCACTTT. This encodes CASSETGSRDSPLHF.

This clonotype was seen at least ten times. The V gene is TRBV12-3 or TRBV12-4, the J gene TRBJ2-3; no definite D call. The CDR3 loop spans 14 amino acids. Between the trimmed V and J ends, which lost 11 bases and 2 bases, there was a span of 17 bases. CDR3 coding DNA: TGTGCCTGCCGGTGGGGTGGGGACACAGATACGCAGTATTTT. It specifies CACRWGGDTDTQYF.

This clonotype was picked up one time. This sequence joins TRBV27 and TRBJ1-4; D possibly corresponds to TRBD1 (5 bases). The CDR3 loop spans 15 amino acids. With 1 base removed from V and 11 bases from J, the gap between germline ends came to 17 bases. CDR1 and CDR2 (germline): MNHEY, SMNVEV (reference sequence). The CDR3 spells CASSLLGTGNAKLFF. The CDR3, as DNA: TGTGCCAGCAGTTTATTAGGAACAGGCAATGCGAAACTGTTTTTT.

This chain links TRBV18 with TRBJ1-2, with 8 bases matching TRBD1. V shed 6 bases and J 4 bases; nucleotides not matched to a gene: 7. The germline CDR1 and CDR2 sequences are KGHSH and LQKENI. CDR3 length: 14 amino acids. The CDR3 region has the DNA TGTGCCAGCTCCGCGGACAGGGCAGTCTATGGCTACACCTTC. This gives the protein CASSADRAVYGYTF.

This clonotype was detected many times. The chain links TRBV12-3 or TRBV12-4 to TRBJ2-2; no firm D call. V dropped 6 bases and J dropped 3 bases, with 11 bases sitting between them. This CDR3 is 14 amino acids long. As DNA, the CDR3 is TGTGCCAGCAGGACATATAAAGACACCGGGGAGCTGTTTTTT. It translates to CASRTYKDTGELFF.

Turning to this clonotype: A much larger clone sits a single nucleotide away, making a read error possible. CDR3: CSARRRGGGYNEQYF. CDR3 DNA: TGCAGTGCTAGAAGGAGGGGGGGAGGATACAATGAGCAGTACTTC. The gene calls are TRBV20-1 and TRBJ2-1; TRBD2 is a possible D gene (7 bases). The DNA matches TRBJ2-7 better at its end, which makes the J call doubtful. The CDR3 covers 15 residues. Germline V CDR1 and CDR2: DFQATT, SNEGSKA (reference sequence).